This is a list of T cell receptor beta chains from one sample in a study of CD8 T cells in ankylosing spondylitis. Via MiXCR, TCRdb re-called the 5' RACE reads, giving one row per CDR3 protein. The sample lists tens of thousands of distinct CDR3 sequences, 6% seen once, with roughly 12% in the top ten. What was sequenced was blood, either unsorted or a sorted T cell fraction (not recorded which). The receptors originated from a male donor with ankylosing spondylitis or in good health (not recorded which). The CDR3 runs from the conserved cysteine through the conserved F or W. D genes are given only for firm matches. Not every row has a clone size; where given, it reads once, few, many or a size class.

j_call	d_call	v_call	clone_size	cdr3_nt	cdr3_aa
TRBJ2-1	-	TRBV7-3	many	TGTGCCAGCAGCTTAGGATCGGCCTCTAGGTCGAATGAGCAGTTCTTC	CASSLGSASRSNEQFF
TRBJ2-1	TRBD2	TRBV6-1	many	TGTGCCAGCAGCCGACGTCGGGGGGAGTATAATGAGCAGTTCTTC	CASSRRRGEYNEQFF
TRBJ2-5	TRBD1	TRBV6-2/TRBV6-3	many	TGTGCCAGCAGTTCCCCCTTTTTGGACAGGCGGGAGACCCAGTACTTC	CASSSPFLDRRETQYF
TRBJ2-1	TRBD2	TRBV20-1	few	TGCAGTGCTTCTGGGACTAGCGGACTAACCCCCTACAATGAGCAGTTCTTC	CSASGTSGLTPYNEQFF
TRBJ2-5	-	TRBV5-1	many	TGCGCCAGCAGCTTGGAGCCCGGGACGGCCGAAGAGACCCAGTACTTC	CASSLEPGTAEETQYF
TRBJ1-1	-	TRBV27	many	TGTGCCAGCAGTTCTCAGGGATCCACTGAAGCTTTCTTT	CASSSQGSTEAFF
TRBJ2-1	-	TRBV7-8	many	TGTGCCAGCGGGGAGGAGCAGTTCTTC	CASGEEQFF
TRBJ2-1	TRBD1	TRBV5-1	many	TGCGCCAGCAGAGGGACAGGGGGTTACAATGAGCAGTTCTTC	CASRGTGGYNEQFF
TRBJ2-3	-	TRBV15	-	TGTGCCACCAGCAGAGGTCATGGAGCGGTCGATTATGGCACAGATACGCAGTATTTT	CATSRGHGAVDYGTDTQYF
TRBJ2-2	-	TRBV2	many	TGTGCCACCGGGACCGGGGAGCTGTTTTTT	CATGTGELFF
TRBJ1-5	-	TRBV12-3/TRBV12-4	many	TGTGCCAGCAGTTTAGGAAGGGGCAATCAGCCCCAGCATTTT	CASSLGRGNQPQHF
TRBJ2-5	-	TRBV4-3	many	TGCGCCAGCAGCAAAAGTAGGCTGGCTCAAGAGACCCAGTACTTC	CASSKSRLAQETQYF
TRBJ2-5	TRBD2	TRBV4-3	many	TGCGCCAGCAGCCTCTCGTCGGGGGGAGAGACCCAGTACTTC	CASSLSSGGETQYF
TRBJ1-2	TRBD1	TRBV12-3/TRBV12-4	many	TGTGCCAGCAGCCAATACAGGGGCGGACACGACTATGGCTACACCTTC	CASSQYRGGHDYGYTF
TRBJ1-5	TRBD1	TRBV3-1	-	TGTACCTTCAGTTTTGGGACAGGGGGGAATAGCAATCAGCCCCAGCATTTT	CTFSFGTGGNSNQPQHF
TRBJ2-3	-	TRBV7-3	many	TGTGCCAGCAGCCTTACCAGCTTAACAGATACGCAGTATTTT	CASSLTSLTDTQYF
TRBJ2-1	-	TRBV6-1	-	TGTGCCAGCACCTTTGTAGTGGGTGAGCAGTTCTTC	CASTFVVGEQFF
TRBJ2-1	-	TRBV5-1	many	TGCGCCAGCACTCAACAAGGCTCCTACAATGAGCAGTTCTTC	CASTQQGSYNEQFF
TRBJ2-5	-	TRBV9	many	TGTGCCAGCAGCGTAGGTGTTAGACGAGGGGAGACCCAGTACTTC	CASSVGVRRGETQYF
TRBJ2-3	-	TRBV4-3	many	TGCGCCAGCAGCCAAGATCAGGGGGGGGCCACAGATACGCAGTATTTT	CASSQDQGGATDTQYF
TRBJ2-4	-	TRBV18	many	TGTGCCAGCTCACCCCCTTCGACAGGCAAGAGCAAAAACATTCAGTACTTC	CASSPPSTGKSKNIQYF
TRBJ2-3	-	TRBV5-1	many	TGCGCCAGCAGCTTGACGTCAGATACGCAGTATTTT	CASSLTSDTQYF
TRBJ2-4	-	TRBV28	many	TGTGCCAGCAGCTCTCCAACTAGTTACCTAGCCAAAAACATTCAGTACTTC	CASSSPTSYLAKNIQYF
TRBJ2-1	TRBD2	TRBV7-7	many	TGTGCTAGCAGCGCAAGCGGGGGGCGAAATGAGCAGTTCTTC	CASSASGGRNEQFF
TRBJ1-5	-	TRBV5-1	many	TGCGCCAGCAGCTTGGAGGGGGGCGATCAGCCCCAGCATTTT	CASSLEGGDQPQHF
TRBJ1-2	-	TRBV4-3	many	TGCGCCAGCAGCCAAGATCAGCTCTATGGCTACACCTTC	CASSQDQLYGYTF
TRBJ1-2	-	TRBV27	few	TGTGCCAGCAGTTTATCGGGCAGGGGAAGGGATGGCTACACCTTC	CASSLSGRGRDGYTF
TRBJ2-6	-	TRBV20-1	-	TGCAGTGCTAGAGATCTTGGGGCCAACGTCCTGACTTTC	CSARDLGANVLTF
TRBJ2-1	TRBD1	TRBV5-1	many	TGCGCCAGCAGCTTGGGCGACAGGGTAACCTACAATGAGCAGTTCTTC	CASSLGDRVTYNEQFF
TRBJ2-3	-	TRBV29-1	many	TGCAGCGTGCGGCAGCAAGATACGCAGTATTTT	CSVRQQDTQYF
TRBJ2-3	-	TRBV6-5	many	TGTGCCAGCAGTCGCGGGACAGAAGAGCAGTATTTT	CASSRGTEEQYF
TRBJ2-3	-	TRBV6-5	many	TGTGCCAGCAGTTATTCCCCTTTACATACGCAGTATTTT	CASSYSPLHTQYF
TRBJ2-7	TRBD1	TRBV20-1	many	TGCAGTGCCCGGACAGGGGAAAGCTCCTACGAGCAGTACTTC	CSARTGESSYEQYF
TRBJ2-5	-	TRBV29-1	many	TGCAGCGTTGTGTCCGGCAAAGAGACCCAGTACTTC	CSVVSGKETQYF
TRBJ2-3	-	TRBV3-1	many	TGTGCCAGCAGCCAAGGTAGTGCTCACACAGATACGCAGTATTTT	CASSQGSAHTDTQYF
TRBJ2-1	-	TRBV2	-	TGTGCCAGCGGCTCAGGGTCCGATGAGCAGTTCTTC	CASGSGSDEQFF
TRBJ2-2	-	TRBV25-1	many	TGTGCCAGCACCCAGAGGGAAGGCACCGGGGAGCTGTTTTTT	CASTQREGTGELFF
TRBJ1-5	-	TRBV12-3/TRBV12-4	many	TGTGCCAGCAGTTTATTTGGTGGGCCCCAGCATTTT	CASSLFGGPQHF
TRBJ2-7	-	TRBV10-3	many	TGTGCCATCAGTGAGTTGGCGTTTTCCTACGAGCAGTACTTC	CAISELAFSYEQYF
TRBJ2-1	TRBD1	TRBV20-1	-	TGCAGCCAACTAAACGACCGGGACAGTTACAATGAGCAGTTCTTC	CSQLNDRDSYNEQFF
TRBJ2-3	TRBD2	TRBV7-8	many	TGTGCCAGCCTGGGTACGGGGGGATACACAGATACGCAGTATTTT	CASLGTGGYTDTQYF
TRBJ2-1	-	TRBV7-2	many	TGTGCCAGCAGCTTAGCGATAGTAGCACGGGAGCAGTTCTTC	CASSLAIVAREQFF